The sequence of this TCR beta chain was determined in a study of cytomegalovirus exposure and HLA in healthy donors. While the first cohort had 600 to 750 subjects, the donors belonged to the separate validation cohort of roughly 130 subjects. Overall study findings and caveats: Most TCR sequences were uncommon, yet certain public TCRs appeared in many donors. In vitro confirmation showed three CMV-associated chains to be CMV antigen specific. The classifier was said to identify cytomegalovirus status with high specificity and sensitivity.

Libraries were prepared by immunoSEQ multiplex PCR; TCRdb keeps only in-frame clonotypes and omits some of them. Of 90,000 to 110,000 clones listed, 70% to 90% are singletons. To note about this clone: What it binds is not known.

Germline V gene data show CDR1 as SNHLY and CDR2 as FYNNEI. V lost 2 bases and J 3 bases, leaving 10 bases between the germline ends. The length of the CDR3 is 15 residues. The chain uses TRBV2 and TRBJ2-2; D gene ambiguous. The sequence derives from a woman between 18 and 29 years old in good health and CMV-seropositive. The sample was PBMCs. In nucleotides, the CDR3 is TGTGCCAGCAGTGAAACGTCTAGATACACCGGGGAGCTGTTTTTT. It encodes CASSETSRYTGELFF.